These 3 T cell receptor beta chains originate from one sample sequenced in a study of beta chain features in type 1 diabetes. Of the isolated RNA, all was reverse transcribed, and so the sequenced material was expressed TCRB transcripts. The protocol was immunoSEQ multiplex PCR, while the TCRdb copy is restricted to in-frame clones and leaves out a portion. This sample has roughly 180,000 clones, with approximately 13% found just once. Input material: central memory CD4+ T cells from blood. The receptors derive from a woman younger than 30 in good health.

This CDR3 is CATSRVVTAGATDTQYF. Here the CDR3 DNA reads TGTGCCACCAGCAGAGTGGTAACAGCGGGAGCGACAGATACGCAGTATTTT. V and J are TRBV15 and TRBJ2-3, with TRBD2 matching over 8 bases. The CDR3 runs to 17 residues. CDR1 and CDR2 (germline): LNHNV, YYDKDF (reference sequence). V lost 1 base and J lost 3; bases outside the gene matches: 9.

This clone was counted only a few times. The chain carries TRBV7-6 and TRBJ2-3; 10 bases are shared with TRBD2. V was clipped by 5 bases and J by 2 bases; unmatched bases: 7. Germline values: CDR1 SGHVS, CDR2 FNYEAQ. The CDR3 loop spans 16 amino acids. Here the CDR3 DNA reads TGTGCCAGCAGCCTCCTCAGCGGGAGGGCCACAGATACGCAGTATTTT. Protein product: CASSLLSGRATDTQYF.

The CDR3 nucleotides read TGCGCCAGCAGTGAGTCTCGGACTCCGAAGGAGCAGTTCTTC. It encodes CASSESRTPKEQFF. The V and J genes are TRBV10-1 and TRBJ2-1; a possible D gene is TRBD2 (5 bases). This CDR3 has 14 amino acids. V lost 0 bases, J lost 10 bases, and 13 bases lay in between. The V gene's germline CDR1 is WNHNN and CDR2 SYGVQD (reference sequence).